The TCR beta chain under discussion was sequenced for a study of blood T cell repertoires in COVID-19. Overall study: The cDNA or gDNA used as material had been derived from T cells, B-cell-depleted T cells, or PBMCs.

Produced via immunoSEQ multiplex PCR; TCRdb's table is partial and in-frame only. The sample lists 95,000 to 100,000 clones; 70% to 90% were seen once. The Seattle patients, enrolled during active infection, were followed longitudinally. Germline values: CDR1 SGHNT, CDR2 YENEEA. The CDR3 loop spans 17 amino acids. Trimming removed 5 bases at V and 2 bases at J, with 21 bases between. The chain combines TRBV11-3 with TRBJ1-1, with D possibly being TRBD1 (6 bases). Sequences were obtained from peripheral blood. This sequence originates from a human donor with COVID-19, enrolled during active disease. The donor label of this sample is uncertain. CDR3 in amino acids: CASSRFYLGQTNTEAFF. The CDR3 bases are TGTGCCAGCAGCAGGTTTTACCTCGGACAGACCAACACTGAAGCTTTCTTT.